This T cell receptor (beta chain) was sequenced in a study of blood T cell repertoires in COVID-19. At the level of the study: The samples span acute and convalescent COVID-19 from the United States, Italy and Spain. Nucleic acid was either cDNA or gDNA, and it came from T cells, B-cell-depleted T cells, or PBMCs.

Looked up from germline, CDR1 is SGHTA and CDR2 is FQGNSA. Trimming left V 5 bases short and J 4 bases short, with 6 bases between. This CDR3 has 12 residues. In the authors' workflow: Amplification of reference gene primers was used by the study to estimate nucleated cell counts. Method: immunoSEQ multiplex PCR; TCRdb's copy keeps in-frame clones and lacks some. Clone size and the V and J calls come from that table; the DNA yielded D and trimming. The sample holds approximately 60,000 clones, 70% to 85% seen once. Sequenced material: peripheral blood. The V and J genes are TRBV7-2 and TRBJ1-5; D is unresolved. This clonotype was sampled from a woman of 80 years or more with active or convalescent COVID-19. The CDR3 region is CASSTENQPQHF. The DNA for the CDR3 is TGTGCCAGCAGCACTGAGAATCAGCCCCAGCATTTT.